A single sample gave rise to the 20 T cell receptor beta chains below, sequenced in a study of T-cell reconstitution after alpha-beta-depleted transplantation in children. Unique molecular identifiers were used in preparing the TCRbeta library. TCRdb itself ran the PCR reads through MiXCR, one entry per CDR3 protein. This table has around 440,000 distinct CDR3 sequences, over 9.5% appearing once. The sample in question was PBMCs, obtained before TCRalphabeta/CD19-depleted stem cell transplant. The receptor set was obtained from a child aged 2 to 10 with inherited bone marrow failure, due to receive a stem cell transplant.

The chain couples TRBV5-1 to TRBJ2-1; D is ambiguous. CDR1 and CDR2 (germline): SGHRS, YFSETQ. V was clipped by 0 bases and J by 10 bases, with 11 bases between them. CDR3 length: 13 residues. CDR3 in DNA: TGCGCCAGCAGCTTGGCCTGGCGTAAAGAGCAGTTCTTC. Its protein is CASSLAWRKEQFF.

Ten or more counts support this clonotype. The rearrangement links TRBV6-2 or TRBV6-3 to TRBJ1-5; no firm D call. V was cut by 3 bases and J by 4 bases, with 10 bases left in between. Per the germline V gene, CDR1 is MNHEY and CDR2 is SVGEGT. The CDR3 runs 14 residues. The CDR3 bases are TGTGCCAGCAGTTATGAATCAGCAAATCAGCCCCAGCATTTT. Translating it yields CASSYESANQPQHF.

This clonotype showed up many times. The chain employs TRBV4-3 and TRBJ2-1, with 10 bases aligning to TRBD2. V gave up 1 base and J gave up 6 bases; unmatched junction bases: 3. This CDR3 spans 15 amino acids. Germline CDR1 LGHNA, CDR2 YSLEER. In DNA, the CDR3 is TGCGCCAGCAGCCAAGCTAGCGGGAGTAGCAATGAGCAGTTCTTC. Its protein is CASSQASGSSNEQFF.

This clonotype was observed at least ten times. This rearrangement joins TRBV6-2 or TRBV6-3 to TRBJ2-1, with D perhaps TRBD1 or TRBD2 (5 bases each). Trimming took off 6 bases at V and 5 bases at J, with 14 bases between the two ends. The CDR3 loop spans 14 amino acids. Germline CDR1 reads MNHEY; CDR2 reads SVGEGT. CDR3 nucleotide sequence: TGTGCCAGCAGCCACCCTGGGACCAACAATGAGCAGTTCTTC. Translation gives CASSHPGTNNEQFF.

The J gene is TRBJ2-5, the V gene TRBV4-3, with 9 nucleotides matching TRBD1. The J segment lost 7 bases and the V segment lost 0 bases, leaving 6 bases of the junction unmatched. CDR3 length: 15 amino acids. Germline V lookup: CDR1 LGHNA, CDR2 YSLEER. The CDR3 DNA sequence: TGCGCCAGCAGCCAAGATCTCCCGACAGGGGGGACCCAGTACTTC. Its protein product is CASSQDLPTGGTQYF.

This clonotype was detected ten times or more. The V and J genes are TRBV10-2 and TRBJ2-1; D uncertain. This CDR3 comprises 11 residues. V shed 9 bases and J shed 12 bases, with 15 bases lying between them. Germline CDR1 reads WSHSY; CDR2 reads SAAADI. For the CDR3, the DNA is TGCGCCAGACGAGGAGCGTTAGGGCAGTTCTTC. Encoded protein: CARRGALGQFF.

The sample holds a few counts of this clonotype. CDR3 DNA sequence: TGCAGCGTGCTAGGGGGGTACTACGAGCAGTACTTC. It codes for CSVLGGYYEQYF. V gene TRBV29-1 combines with J gene TRBJ2-7, with D perhaps being TRBD1 or TRBD2 (6 bases each). With 6 bases removed from V and 3 bases from J, the gap between germline ends came to 12 bases. Germline V CDR1 and CDR2: SQVTM, ANQGSEA. The CDR3 runs 12 residues.

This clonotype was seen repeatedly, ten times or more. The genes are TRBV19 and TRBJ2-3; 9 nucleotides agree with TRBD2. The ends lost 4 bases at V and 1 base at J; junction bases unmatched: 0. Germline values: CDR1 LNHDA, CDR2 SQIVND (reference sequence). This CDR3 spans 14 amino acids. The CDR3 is CASSRLAGTDTQYF. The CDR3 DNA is TGTGCCAGTAGTAGACTAGCGGGCACAGATACGCAGTATTTT.

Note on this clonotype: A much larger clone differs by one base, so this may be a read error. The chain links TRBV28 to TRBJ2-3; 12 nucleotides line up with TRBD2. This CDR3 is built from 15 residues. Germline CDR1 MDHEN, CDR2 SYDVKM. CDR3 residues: CASTTQLAGGDTLYF. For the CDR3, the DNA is TGTGCCAGCACCACCCAACTAGCGGGAGGAGATACGCTGTATTTT.

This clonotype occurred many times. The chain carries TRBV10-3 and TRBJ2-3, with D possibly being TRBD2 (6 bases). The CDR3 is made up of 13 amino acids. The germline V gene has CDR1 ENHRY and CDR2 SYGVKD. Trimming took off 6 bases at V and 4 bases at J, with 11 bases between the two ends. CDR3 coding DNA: TGTGCCATCAGGGACTACGGGTCAGATACGCAGTATTTT. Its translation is CAIRDYGSDTQYF.

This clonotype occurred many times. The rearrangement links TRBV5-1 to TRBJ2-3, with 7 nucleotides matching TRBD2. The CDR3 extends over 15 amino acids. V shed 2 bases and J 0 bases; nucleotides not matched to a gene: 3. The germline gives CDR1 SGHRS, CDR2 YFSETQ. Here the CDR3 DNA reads TGCGCCAGCAGCTTCCTAGCGGCAAGCACAGATACGCAGTATTTT. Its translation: CASSFLAASTDTQYF.

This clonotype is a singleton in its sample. The CDR3 loop is CASSLRVREWNNEQFF. The DNA for the CDR3 is TGTGCCAGCAGCTTAAGGGTACGGGAGTGGAACAATGAGCAGTTCTTC. The rearrangement joins TRBV7-9 to TRBJ2-1, with a tentative D call TRBD2 (6 bases). Deletions cut 2 bases from V and 5 bases from J, with 16 bases between. Looked up from germline, CDR1 is SEHNR and CDR2 is FQNEAQ (reference sequence). This CDR3 spans 16 amino acids.

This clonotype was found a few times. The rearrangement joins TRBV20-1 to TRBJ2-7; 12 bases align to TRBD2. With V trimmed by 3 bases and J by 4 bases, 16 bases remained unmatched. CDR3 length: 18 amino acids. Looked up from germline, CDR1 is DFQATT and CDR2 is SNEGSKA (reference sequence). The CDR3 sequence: CSASGHRGTLAGGYEQYF. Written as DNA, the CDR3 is TGCAGTGCTAGTGGTCACAGGGGAACTCTAGCGGGAGGGTACGAGCAGTACTTC.

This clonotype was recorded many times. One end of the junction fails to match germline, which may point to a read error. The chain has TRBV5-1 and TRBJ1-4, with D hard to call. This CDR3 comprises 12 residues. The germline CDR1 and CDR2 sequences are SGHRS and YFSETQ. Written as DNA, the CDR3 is TGTGCCAGCAGCTTGGTGGGTGAAAAACTGTTTTTT. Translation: CASSLVGEKLFF.

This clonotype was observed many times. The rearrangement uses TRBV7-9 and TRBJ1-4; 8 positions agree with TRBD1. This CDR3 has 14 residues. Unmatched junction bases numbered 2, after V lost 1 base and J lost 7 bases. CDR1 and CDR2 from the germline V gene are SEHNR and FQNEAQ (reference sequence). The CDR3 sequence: CASSLGQGFEKLFF. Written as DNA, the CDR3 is TGTGCCAGCAGCTTAGGACAGGGGTTTGAAAAACTGTTTTTT.

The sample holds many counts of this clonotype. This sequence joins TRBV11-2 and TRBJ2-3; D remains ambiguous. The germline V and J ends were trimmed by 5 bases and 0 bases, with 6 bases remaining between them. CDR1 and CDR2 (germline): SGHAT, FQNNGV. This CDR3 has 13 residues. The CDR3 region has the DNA TGTGCCAGCAGCGTCCCTAGCACAGATACGCAGTATTTT. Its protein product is CASSVPSTDTQYF.

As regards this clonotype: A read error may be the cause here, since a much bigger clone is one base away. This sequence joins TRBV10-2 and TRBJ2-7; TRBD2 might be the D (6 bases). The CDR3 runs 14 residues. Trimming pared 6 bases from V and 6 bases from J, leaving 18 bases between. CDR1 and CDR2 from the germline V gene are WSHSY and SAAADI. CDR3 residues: CASRFSGRRSEQYF. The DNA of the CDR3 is TGCGCCAGCAGGTTTAGCGGACGAAGGAGCGAGCAGTACTTC.

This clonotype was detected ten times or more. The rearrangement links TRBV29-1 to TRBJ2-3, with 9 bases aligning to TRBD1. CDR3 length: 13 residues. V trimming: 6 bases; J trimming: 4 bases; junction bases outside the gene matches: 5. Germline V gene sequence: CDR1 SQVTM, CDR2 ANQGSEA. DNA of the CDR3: TGCAGCGTCGTAGGACAGGGGTCAGATACGCAGTATTTT. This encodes CSVVGQGSDTQYF.

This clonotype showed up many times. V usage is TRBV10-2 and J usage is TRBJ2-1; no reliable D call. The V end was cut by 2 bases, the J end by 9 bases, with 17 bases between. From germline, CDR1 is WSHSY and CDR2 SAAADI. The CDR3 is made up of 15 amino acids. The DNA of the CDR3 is TGCGCCAGCAGTGAGCAGTGGGTAGGAGAAGGTGAGCAGTTCTTC. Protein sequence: CASSEQWVGEGEQFF.

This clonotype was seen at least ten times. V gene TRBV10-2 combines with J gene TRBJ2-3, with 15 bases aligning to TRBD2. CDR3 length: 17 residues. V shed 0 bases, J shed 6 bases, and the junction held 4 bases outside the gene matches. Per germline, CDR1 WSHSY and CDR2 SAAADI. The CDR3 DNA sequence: TGCGCCAGCAGTGAGTCTGGACTAGCGGGGGGGGCGGATACGCAGTATTTT. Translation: CASSESGLAGGADTQYF.